Following are 23 T cell receptor beta chains from one sample sequenced in a study of Graves' ophthalmopathy and Graves' hyperthyroidism. Amplified material comprised TCR beta CDR3 regions derived from RNA transcripts. Investigators did first-round RT-PCR with HTBI primers, then second-round multiplex PCR. Via MiXCR, TCRdb re-called the multiplex PCR reads, giving one row per CDR3 protein. The sample has hundreds of thousands of distinct CDR3 sequences, 35% to 50% seen once. The sequencing sample was made of peripheral blood. Source of these receptors: an adult man with Graves' ophthalmopathy.

This clonotype was seen ten or more times. The rearrangement links TRBV20-1 to TRBJ1-2; D uncertain. This CDR3 has 11 amino acids. V lost 2 bases, J lost 6 bases, and 7 bases lay in between. Germline lookup yields CDR1 DFQATT and CDR2 SNEGSKA (reference sequence). The DNA of the CDR3 is TGCAGTGCTAGAAGGAGCCATGGCTACACCTTC. Translation: CSARRSHGYTF.

Regarding this clonotype: The CDR3 does not close with the conserved phenylalanine or tryptophan, likely indicating a read error. No DNA is shown, since the ends of the CDR3 on it are uncertain; the CDR3 is the one TCRdb lists. V usage is TRBV29-1 and J usage is TRBJ1-3. Per germline, CDR1 SQVTM and CDR2 ANQGSEA. The CDR3 is 9 residues long, counting both termini. CDR3 sequence: CSVEVSGVT.

There are many counts of this clonotype. J is TRBJ1-5 and V is TRBV7-2; the match to TRBD1 covers 10 bases. CDR1 SGHTA and CDR2 FQGNSA come from the germline V gene. V gave up 5 bases and J gave up 7 bases; unmatched junction bases: 5. This CDR3 is built from 14 residues. The CDR3 loop is CASSAGTGEQPQHF. DNA for the CDR3: TGTGCCAGCAGCGCCGGGACAGGGGAACAGCCCCAGCATTTT.

The genes are TRBV28 and TRBJ1-2, with D perhaps TRBD1 (5 bases). This CDR3 region has 17 residues. Trimming removed 2 bases at V and 2 bases at J, with 18 bases between. In germline, CDR1 is MDHEN, CDR2 SYDVKM. CDR3 protein: CASSLGTFGTKNYGYTF. CDR3 nucleotides: TGTGCCAGCAGTTTAGGAACATTCGGGACGAAGAACTATGGCTACACCTTC.

This clonotype was detected once. The chain's CDR3 is CSVGQGRSEQYF. The CDR3 bases are TGCAGCGTTGGACAGGGTCGGTCCGAGCAGTACTTC. This chain joins TRBV29-1 and TRBJ2-7; 7 nucleotides agree with TRBD1. Germline CDR1 and CDR2: SQVTM and ANQGSEA. The ends lost 4 bases at V and 6 bases at J; junction bases unmatched: 6. The CDR3 is 12 amino acids.

As concerns this clonotype: The CDR3 end shows no conserved phenylalanine or tryptophan, and so a read error is likely. The DNA is left out, because the CDR3 cannot be placed on it with certainty; the CDR3 is given as TCRdb lists it. The J gene is TRBJ1-2, the V gene TRBV9. Germline CDR1 SGDLS, CDR2 YYNGEE. Ends included, the CDR3 has 8 residues. The CDR3 sequence: CASSGYIS.

This clonotype was recorded a few times. This chain joins TRBV7-2 and TRBJ2-2; D is undetermined. This CDR3 spans 14 amino acids. Trimming cost V 5 bases and J 2 bases, with 9 bases left between them. CDR1 is SGHTA, CDR2 FQGNSA, per germline. CDR3 DNA: TGTGCCAGCAGCATATTAGCCAACACCGGGGAGCTGTTTTTT. Its protein product is CASSILANTGELFF.

The chain couples TRBV2 to TRBJ2-7; TRBD1 or TRBD2 may be the D gene (5 bases each). The CDR3 extends over 13 amino acids. V shed 6 bases and J shed 6 bases, with 15 bases lying between them. From germline, CDR1 is SNHLY and CDR2 FYNNEI. The CDR3 here is CASREGIFGEQYF. CDR3 DNA sequence: TGTGCCAGCAGAGAGGGGATTTTCGGCGAGCAGTACTTC.

The table lists this clonotype with many counts. The CDR3 sequence is CSARDGLREKLFF. CDR3 DNA sequence: TGCAGTGCTAGAGATGGTCTCCGTGAAAAACTGTTTTTT. The V call is TRBV20-1, the J call TRBJ1-4, with D unclear. The CDR3 is 13 residues long. Germline V CDR1 and CDR2: DFQATT, SNEGSKA (reference sequence). V was cut by 0 bases and J by 7 bases, with 9 bases left in between.

The table lists this clonotype with many counts. The chain links TRBV7-9 to TRBJ1-3; the D is unclear. The CDR3 sequence is 15 residues long. The V gene's germline CDR1 is SEHNR and CDR2 FQNEAQ (reference sequence). Trimming took off 4 bases at V and 2 bases at J, with 12 bases between the two ends. The CDR3 nucleotides are TGTGCCAGCAGCTCATCCGGAACACCTGGAAACACCATATATTTT. Its translation: CASSSSGTPGNTIYF.

This clonotype was counted ten times or more. The chain carries TRBV7-9 and TRBJ2-7, with unresolved D. In germline, CDR1 is SEHNR, CDR2 FQNEAQ (reference sequence). Trimming removed 2 bases from V and 6 bases from J, with 8 bases in between. The CDR3 is 12 residues long. The CDR3 nucleotides are TGTGCCAGCAGCTTATTTCAGGCCGAGCAGTACTTC. Its translation: CASSLFQAEQYF.

This clonotype was observed a single time. The V call is TRBV24-1, the J call TRBJ1-5; 7 nucleotides agree with TRBD1. This CDR3 region has 13 residues. Germline V gene sequence: CDR1 KGHDR, CDR2 SFDVKD. The V segment lost 7 bases and the J segment 7 bases; nucleotides outside the gene matches: 6. The CDR3 nucleotides read TGTGCCACCAGAGACAGGGCTGGACAGCCCCAGCATTTT. Its protein product is CATRDRAGQPQHF.

The J gene is TRBJ1-5, the V gene TRBV10-2, with D uncertain. CDR3 size: 14 residues. Germline V lookup: CDR1 WSHSY, CDR2 SAAADI. Trimming took off 0 bases at V and 7 bases at J, with 10 bases between the two ends. The CDR3 region is CASSESGGWQPQHF. For the CDR3, the DNA is TGCGCCAGCAGTGAGTCAGGAGGCTGGCAGCCCCAGCATTTT.

This clonotype was detected ten times or more. The V gene is TRBV7-8, the J gene TRBJ2-5, with D tentatively TRBD1 or TRBD2 (5 bases each). The CDR3 is made up of 14 amino acids. From germline, CDR1 is SGHVS and CDR2 FQNEAQ. Trimming shortened V by 5 bases and J by 5 bases, and 15 bases separated the two germline ends. CDR3 nucleotide sequence: TGTGCCAGCAGCCCTCCTCGGTGGGGGGAGACCCAGTACTTC. This sequence encodes CASSPPRWGETQYF.

This clonotype was found many times. The chain joins TRBV7-9 to TRBJ1-1; D remains unclear. CDR1 is SEHNR and CDR2 is FQNEAQ in the germline V gene (reference sequence). Trimming took off 1 base at V and 3 bases at J, with 3 bases between the two ends. This CDR3 is built from 12 residues. DNA of the CDR3: TGTGCCAGCAGCTTAGAGGACACTGAAGCTTTCTTT. Residues: CASSLEDTEAFF.

Remarks on this clonotype: Just one base apart from a much larger clone, this may be a read error. The V call is TRBV11-2, the J call TRBJ2-7; D might be TRBD1 (6 bases). The germline V and J ends were trimmed by 8 bases and 9 bases, with 20 bases remaining between them. CDR1 is SGHAT and CDR2 is FQNNGV in the germline V gene. This CDR3 has 13 residues. The DNA for the CDR3 is TGTGCCAGCGGCCTCCCGACTGCGGACAGGCAGTACTTC. This gives the protein CASGLPTADRQYF.

There are many counts of this clonotype. The chain employs TRBV2 and TRBJ2-7; no clear D gene. The V gene's germline CDR1 is SNHLY and CDR2 FYNNEI. V was pared by 2 bases and J by 2 bases, with 10 bases between. The length of the CDR3 is 14 residues. The CDR3 protein is CASSESRQAYEQYF. CDR3 coding DNA: TGTGCCAGCAGTGAATCCCGGCAAGCCTACGAGCAGTACTTC.

This clonotype was observed a few times. This chain links TRBV20-1 with TRBJ1-6; D is unclear. Trimming took off 0 bases at V and 10 bases at J, with 16 bases between the two ends. The germline V gene has CDR1 DFQATT and CDR2 SNEGSKA (reference sequence). The CDR3 totals 15 residues. The CDR3 DNA is TGCAGTGCTAGAGATCCTGAGAGGGTTCGGTCACCCCTCCACTTT. Protein sequence: CSARDPERVRSPLHF.

The chain carries TRBV29-1 and TRBJ1-1; the match to TRBD1 covers 10 bases. The CDR3 covers 13 residues. The V gene end was trimmed by 7 bases and the J gene end by 5 bases; junction bases not matched to a gene: 7. CDR1 and CDR2 (germline): SQVTM, ANQGSEA. The CDR3 sequence is CSADRGRITEAFF. The CDR3 nucleotides are TGCAGCGCAGACAGGGGGCGAATAACTGAAGCTTTCTTT.

The chain has TRBV25-1 and TRBJ1-1; 8 bases fit TRBD1. Trimming at V came to 5 bases and at J to 12 bases, leaving 8 bases not matched to a gene. Germline-derived CDR1 and CDR2 are MGHDK and SYGVNS. The CDR3 runs to 12 residues. CDR3 nucleotides: TGTGCCAGCAGTTTACGACAGGGGAAAACTTTCTTT. Protein product: CASSLRQGKTFF.

This clonotype has a handful of counts. J is TRBJ1-1 and V is TRBV3-1; TRBD1 might be the D (5 bases). The CDR3 consists of 14 residues. Germline CDR1 reads LGHDT; CDR2 reads YNNKEL (reference sequence). V lost 4 bases and J 6 bases, leaving 15 bases between the germline ends. The CDR3 protein is CASSLARESSEAFF. CDR3 in DNA: TGTGCCAGCAGCCTGGCCAGGGAGAGTTCTGAAGCTTTCTTT.

As for this clonotype: Relative to the germline gene, one junction end is altered; a read error may explain this. This rearrangement joins TRBV7-2 to TRBJ1-5; 7 bases are shared with TRBD1. The CDR3 has 16 residues. Germline-derived CDR1 and CDR2 are SGHTA and FQGNSA. CDR3 loop: CASSLEAGGVNQPQHF. In DNA form, the CDR3 reads TGTGCCAGCAGTTTAGAGGCAGGGGGAGTCAATCAGCCCCAGCATTTT. Full variable domain (outside the CDR3, taken from reference TRBV7-2 and TRBJ1-5): GAGVSQSPSNKVTEKGKDVELRCDPISGHTALYWYRQSLGQGLEFLIYFQGNSAPDKSGLPSDRFSAERTGGSVSTLTIQRTQQEDSAVYLCASSLEAGGVNQPQHFGDGTRLSIL.

The J gene is TRBJ1-6, the V gene TRBV7-9; perhaps TRBD1 as D (6 bases). V lost 5 bases and J lost 9, with 14 bases in between. This CDR3 is 14 amino acids long. CDR1 is SEHNR, CDR2 FQNEAQ, per germline (reference sequence). The DNA of the CDR3 is TGTGCCAGCAGCCCTACAGGGCTCGGTTCACCCCTCCACTTT. Encoded protein: CASSPTGLGSPLHF.